This TCR beta chain was captured by sequencing in a study of blood T cell repertoires in COVID-19. Across the study: COVID-19 samples collected from the United States, Italy and Spain covered acute and convalescent phases. Sources were T cells, B-cell-depleted T cells, or PBMCs; the material itself was cDNA or gDNA.

In the original processing: How many nucleated cells were present was estimated from reference gene primer amplification. Assay used: immunoSEQ multiplex PCR; TCRdb lists only in-frame clones, some missing. V and J calls plus clone size are reproduced from that table; the DNA served to infer D and trimming. The sample shows some 45,000 clones, 88% of them seen only once. Germline V gene lookup returns CDR1 LGHNA and CDR2 YNFKEQ. V was pared by 1 base and J by 0 bases, with 19 bases between. This CDR3 has 18 amino acids. This sequence was found in a human donor in a cohort sampled during active COVID-19. This chain uses TRBV4-2 with TRBJ2-7; the D gene is possibly TRBD1 (6 bases). The specimen sequenced was peripheral blood. This chain's CDR3 is CASSQALNRDRDSYEQYF. The CDR3 DNA sequence: TGTGCCAGCAGCCAAGCCCTCAACAGGGATCGGGACTCCTACGAGCAGTACTTC.